The clone carrying this T cell receptor (beta chain) has a single count. The CDR3 is 14 amino acids. The germline V gene has CDR1 DFQATT and CDR2 SNEGSKA (reference sequence). Unmatched junction bases numbered 4, after V lost 6 bases and J lost 2 bases. The sample originates from a study of T cells in Graves' hyperthyroidism and ophthalmopathy. Researchers took RNA transcripts and amplified the TCR beta CDR3 regions from them. First-round RT-PCR targeting the TCR CDR3 was performed with the HTBI primer set. Each CDR3 protein is one row after TCRdb ran MiXCR on the multiplex PCR reads. The table includes about 580,000 distinct CDR3 sequences, about 15% detected once.

Material: blood. The clonotype originates from a woman younger than 45 with Graves' hyperthyroidism that later progressed to Graves' ophthalmopathy. V usage is TRBV20-1 and J usage is TRBJ2-3; the match to TRBD2 covers 11 bases. CDR3 sequence (DNA): TGCAGTGCCAGACTAGCGGGACCCACAGATACGCAGTATTTT. This translates into CSARLAGPTDTQYF.